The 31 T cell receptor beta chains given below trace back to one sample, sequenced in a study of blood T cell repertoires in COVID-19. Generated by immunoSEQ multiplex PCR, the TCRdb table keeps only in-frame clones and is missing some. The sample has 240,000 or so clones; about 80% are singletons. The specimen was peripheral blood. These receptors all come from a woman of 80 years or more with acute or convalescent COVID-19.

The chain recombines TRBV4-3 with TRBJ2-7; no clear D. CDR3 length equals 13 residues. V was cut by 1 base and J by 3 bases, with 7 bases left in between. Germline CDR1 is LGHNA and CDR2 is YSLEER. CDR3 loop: CASSQGRSYEQYF. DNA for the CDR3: TGCGCCAGCAGCCAAGGACGGAGCTACGAGCAGTACTTC.

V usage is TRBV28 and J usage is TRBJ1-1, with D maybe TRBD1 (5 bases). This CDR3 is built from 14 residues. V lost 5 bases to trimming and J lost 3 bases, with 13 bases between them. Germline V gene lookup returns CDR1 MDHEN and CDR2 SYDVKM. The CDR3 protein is CASSGHKFDTEAFF. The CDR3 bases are TGTGCCAGCAGTGGACACAAGTTCGACACTGAAGCTTTCTTT.

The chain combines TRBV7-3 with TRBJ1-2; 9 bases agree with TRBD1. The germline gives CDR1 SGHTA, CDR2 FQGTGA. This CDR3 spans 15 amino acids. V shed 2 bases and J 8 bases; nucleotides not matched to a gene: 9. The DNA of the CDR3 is TGTGCCAGCAGCTTAGTGGGACAGGGATTGGGAGGCTACACCTTC. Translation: CASSLVGQGLGGYTF.

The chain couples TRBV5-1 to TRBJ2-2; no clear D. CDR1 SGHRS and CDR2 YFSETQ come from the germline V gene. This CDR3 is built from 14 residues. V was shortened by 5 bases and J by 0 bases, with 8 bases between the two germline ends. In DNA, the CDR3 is TGCGCCAGCAGAATTGAGCCGAACACCGGGGAGCTGTTTTTT. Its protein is CASRIEPNTGELFF.

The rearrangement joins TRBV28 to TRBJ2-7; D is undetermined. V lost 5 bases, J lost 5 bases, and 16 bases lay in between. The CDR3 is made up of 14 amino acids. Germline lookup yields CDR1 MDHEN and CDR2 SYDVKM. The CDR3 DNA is TGTGCCAGCAGTCCACCACGCACGGTTCACGAGCAGTACTTC. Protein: CASSPPRTVHEQYF. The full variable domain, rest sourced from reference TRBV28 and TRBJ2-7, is DVKVTQSSRYLVKRTGEKVFLECVQDMDHENMFWYRQDPGLGLRLIYFSYDVKMKEKGDIPEGYSVSREKKERFSLILESASTNQTSMYLCASSPPRTVHEQYFGPGTRLTVT.

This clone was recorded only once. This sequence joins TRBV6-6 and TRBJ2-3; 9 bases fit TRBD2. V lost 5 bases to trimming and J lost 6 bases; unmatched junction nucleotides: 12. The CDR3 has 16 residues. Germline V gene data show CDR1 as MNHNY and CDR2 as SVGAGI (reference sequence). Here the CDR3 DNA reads TGTGCCAGCAGTCTCCAGGGGACTAGCATTGGGGATACGCAGTATTTT. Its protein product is CASSLQGTSIGDTQYF.

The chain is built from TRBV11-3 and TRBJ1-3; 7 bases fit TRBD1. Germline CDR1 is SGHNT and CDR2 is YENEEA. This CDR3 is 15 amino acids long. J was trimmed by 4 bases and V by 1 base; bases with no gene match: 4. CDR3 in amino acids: CASSLGTGRGNTIYF. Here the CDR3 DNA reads TGTGCCAGCAGCTTAGGGACAGGTCGCGGAAACACCATATATTTT.

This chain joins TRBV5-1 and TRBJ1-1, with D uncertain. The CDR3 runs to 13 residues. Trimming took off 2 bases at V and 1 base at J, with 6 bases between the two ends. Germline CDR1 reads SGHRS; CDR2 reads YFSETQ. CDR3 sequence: CASSLKQNTEAFF. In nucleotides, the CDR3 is TGCGCCAGCAGCTTAAAACAGAACACTGAAGCTTTCTTT.

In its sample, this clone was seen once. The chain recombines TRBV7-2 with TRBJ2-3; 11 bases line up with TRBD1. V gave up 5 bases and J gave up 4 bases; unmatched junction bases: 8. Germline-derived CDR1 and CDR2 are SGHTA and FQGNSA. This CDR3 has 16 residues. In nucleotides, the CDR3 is TGTGCCAGCAGCCCGACCGGGACAGGGGGACCAGATACGCAGTATTTT. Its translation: CASSPTGTGGPDTQYF.

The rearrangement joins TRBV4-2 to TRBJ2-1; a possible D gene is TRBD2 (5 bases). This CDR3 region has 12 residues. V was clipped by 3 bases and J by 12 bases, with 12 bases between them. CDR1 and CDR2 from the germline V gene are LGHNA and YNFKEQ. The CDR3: CASSHMIEGQFF. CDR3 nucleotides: TGTGCCAGCAGCCACATGATCGAGGGGCAGTTCTTC.

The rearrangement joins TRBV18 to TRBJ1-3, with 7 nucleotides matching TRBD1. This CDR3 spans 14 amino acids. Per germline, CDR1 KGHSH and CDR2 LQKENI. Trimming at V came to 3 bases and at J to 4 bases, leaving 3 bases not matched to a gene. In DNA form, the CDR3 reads TGTGCCAGCTCACCTACAGGGGTCGGAAACACCATATATTTT. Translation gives CASSPTGVGNTIYF.

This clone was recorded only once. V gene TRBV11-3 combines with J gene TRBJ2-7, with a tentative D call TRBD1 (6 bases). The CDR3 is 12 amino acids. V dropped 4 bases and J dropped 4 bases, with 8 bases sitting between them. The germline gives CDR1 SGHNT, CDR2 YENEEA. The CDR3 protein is CASSSGQYEQYF. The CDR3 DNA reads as TGTGCCAGCAGCTCTGGACAGTACGAGCAGTACTTC.

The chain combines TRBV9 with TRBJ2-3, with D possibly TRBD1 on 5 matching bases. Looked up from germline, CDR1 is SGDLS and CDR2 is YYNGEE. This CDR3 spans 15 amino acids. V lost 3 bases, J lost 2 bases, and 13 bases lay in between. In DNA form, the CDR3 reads TGTGCCAGCAGCGCCTACTTGGGGCCCACAGATACGCAGTATTTT. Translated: CASSAYLGPTDTQYF.

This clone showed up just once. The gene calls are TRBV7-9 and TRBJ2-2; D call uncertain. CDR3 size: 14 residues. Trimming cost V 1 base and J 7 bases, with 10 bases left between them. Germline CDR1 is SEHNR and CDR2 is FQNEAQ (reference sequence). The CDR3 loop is CASSLDSGRGELFF. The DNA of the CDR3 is TGTGCCAGCAGCTTAGATTCAGGCCGCGGGGAGCTGTTTTTT. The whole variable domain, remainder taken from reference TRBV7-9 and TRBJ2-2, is DTGVSQNPRHKITKRGQNVTFRCDPISEHNRLYWYRQTLGQGPEFLTYFQNEAQLEKSRLLSDRFSAERPKGSFSTLEIQRTEQGDSAMYLCASSLDSGRGELFFGEGSRLTVL.

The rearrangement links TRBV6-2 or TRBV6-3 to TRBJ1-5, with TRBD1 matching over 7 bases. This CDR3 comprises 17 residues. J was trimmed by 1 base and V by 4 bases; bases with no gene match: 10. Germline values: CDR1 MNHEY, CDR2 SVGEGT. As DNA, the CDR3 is TGTGCCAGCAGTTCCCCCTGGCAGGGGGAAAGCAATCAGCCCCAGCATTTT. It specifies CASSSPWQGESNQPQHF.

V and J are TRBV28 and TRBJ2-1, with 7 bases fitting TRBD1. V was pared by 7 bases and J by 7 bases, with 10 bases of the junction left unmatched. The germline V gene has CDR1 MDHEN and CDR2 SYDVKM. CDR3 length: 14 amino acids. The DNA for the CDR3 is TGTGCCAGCACCTTGGGACAGCTCTATAATGAGCAGTTCTTC. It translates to CASTLGQLYNEQFF.

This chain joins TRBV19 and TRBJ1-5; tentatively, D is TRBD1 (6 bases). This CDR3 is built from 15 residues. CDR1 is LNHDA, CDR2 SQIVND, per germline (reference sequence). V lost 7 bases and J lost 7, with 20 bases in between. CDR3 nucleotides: TGTGCCAGTAAGGACAGATCGAGAGCAGACCAGCCCCAGCATTTT. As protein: CASKDRSRADQPQHF.

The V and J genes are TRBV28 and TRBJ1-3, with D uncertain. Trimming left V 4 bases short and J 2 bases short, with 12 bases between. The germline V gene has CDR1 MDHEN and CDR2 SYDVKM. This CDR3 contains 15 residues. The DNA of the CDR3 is TGTGCCAGCAGTTGGGCACTGCGCCCTGGAAACACCATATATTTT. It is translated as CASSWALRPGNTIYF. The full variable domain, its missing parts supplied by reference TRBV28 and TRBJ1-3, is DVKVTQSSRYLVKRTGEKVFLECVQDMDHENMFWYRQDPGLGLRLIYFSYDVKMKEKGDIPEGYSVSREKKERFSLILESASTNQTSMYLCASSWALRPGNTIYFGEGSWLTVV.

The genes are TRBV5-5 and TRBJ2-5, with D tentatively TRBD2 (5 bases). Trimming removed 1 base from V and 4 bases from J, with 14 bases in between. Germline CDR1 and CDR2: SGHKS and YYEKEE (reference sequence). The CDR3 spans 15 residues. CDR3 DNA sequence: TGTGCCAGCAGCTTGTATCCGGGAATCGGAGAGACCCAGTACTTC. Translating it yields CASSLYPGIGETQYF. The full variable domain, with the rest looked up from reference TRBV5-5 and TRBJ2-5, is DAGVTQSPTHLIKTRGQQVTLRCSPISGHKSVSWYQQVLGQGPQFIFQYYEKEERGRGNFPDRFSARQFPNYSSELNVNALLLGDSALYLCASSLYPGIGETQYFGPGTRLLVL.

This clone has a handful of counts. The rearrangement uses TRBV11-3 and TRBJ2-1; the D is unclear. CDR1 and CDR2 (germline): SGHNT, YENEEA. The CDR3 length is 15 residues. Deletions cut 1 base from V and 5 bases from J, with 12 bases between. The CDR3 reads CASSLGTRPDNEQFF. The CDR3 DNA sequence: TGTGCCAGCAGCTTAGGTACTCGCCCTGACAATGAGCAGTTCTTC.

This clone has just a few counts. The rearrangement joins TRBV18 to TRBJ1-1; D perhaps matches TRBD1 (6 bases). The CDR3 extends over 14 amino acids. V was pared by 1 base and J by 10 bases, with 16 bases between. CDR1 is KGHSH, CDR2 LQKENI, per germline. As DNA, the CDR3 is TGTGCCAGCTCACCACTGGGACGTCAGGGGACAGCTTTCTTT. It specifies CASSPLGRQGTAFF.

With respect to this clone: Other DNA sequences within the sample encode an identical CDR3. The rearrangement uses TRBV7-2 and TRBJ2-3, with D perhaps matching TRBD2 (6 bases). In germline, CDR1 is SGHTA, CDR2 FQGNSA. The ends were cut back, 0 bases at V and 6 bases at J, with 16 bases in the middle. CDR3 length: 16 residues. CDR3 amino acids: CASSLALGGAGDTQYF. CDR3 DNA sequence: TGTGCCAGCAGCTTAGCTTTAGGAGGGGCGGGCGATACGCAGTATTTT.

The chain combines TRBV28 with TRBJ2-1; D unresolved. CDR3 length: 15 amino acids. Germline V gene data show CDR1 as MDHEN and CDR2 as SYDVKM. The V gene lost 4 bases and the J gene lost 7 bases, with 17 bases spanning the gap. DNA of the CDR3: TGTGCCAGCAGTTCCCGGTATGAGCTAATGAATGAGCAGTTCTTC. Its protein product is CASSSRYELMNEQFF.

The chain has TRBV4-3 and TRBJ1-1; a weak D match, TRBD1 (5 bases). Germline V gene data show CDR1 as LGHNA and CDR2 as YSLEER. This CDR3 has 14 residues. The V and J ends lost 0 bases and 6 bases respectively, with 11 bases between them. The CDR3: CASSQDTQGAEAFF. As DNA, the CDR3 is TGCGCCAGCAGCCAAGATACCCAGGGCGCTGAAGCTTTCTTT.

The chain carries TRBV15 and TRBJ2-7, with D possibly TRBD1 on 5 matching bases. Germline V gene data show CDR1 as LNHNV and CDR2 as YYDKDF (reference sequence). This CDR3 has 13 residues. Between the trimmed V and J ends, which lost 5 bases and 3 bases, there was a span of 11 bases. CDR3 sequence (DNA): TGTGCCACCAGCGTAGACAGCGTCTACGAGCAGTACTTC. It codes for CATSVDSVYEQYF.

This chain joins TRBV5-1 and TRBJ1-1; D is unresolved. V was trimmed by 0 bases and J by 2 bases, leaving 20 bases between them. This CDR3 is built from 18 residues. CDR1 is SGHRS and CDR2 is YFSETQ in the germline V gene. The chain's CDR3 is CASSLEPAQLGPNTEAFF. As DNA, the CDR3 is TGCGCCAGCAGCTTGGAACCAGCTCAACTAGGGCCTAACACTGAAGCTTTCTTT. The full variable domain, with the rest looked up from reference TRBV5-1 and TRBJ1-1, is KAGVTQTPRYLIKTRGQQVTLSCSPISGHRSVSWYQQTPGQGLQFLFEYFSETQRNKGNFPGRFSGRQFSNSRSEMNVSTLELGDSALYLCASSLEPAQLGPNTEAFFGQGTRLTVV.

The CDR3 DNA reads as TGTGCCAGCAGTGAGCGACAGGGGGCTGAAGCTTTCTTT. Translated: CASSERQGAEAFF. The chain couples TRBV6-1 to TRBJ1-1; 9 bases map to TRBD1. The germline CDR1 and CDR2 sequences are MNHNS and SASEGT. Trimming took 3 bases from V and 6 from J; bases not matched to a gene: 2. CDR3 length equals 13 residues.

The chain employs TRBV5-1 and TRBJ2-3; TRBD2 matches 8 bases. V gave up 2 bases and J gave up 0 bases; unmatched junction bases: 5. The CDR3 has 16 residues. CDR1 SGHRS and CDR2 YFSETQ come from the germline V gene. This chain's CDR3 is CASSLIASGSTDTQYF. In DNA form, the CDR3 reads TGCGCCAGCAGCTTAATTGCTAGCGGGAGCACAGATACGCAGTATTTT.

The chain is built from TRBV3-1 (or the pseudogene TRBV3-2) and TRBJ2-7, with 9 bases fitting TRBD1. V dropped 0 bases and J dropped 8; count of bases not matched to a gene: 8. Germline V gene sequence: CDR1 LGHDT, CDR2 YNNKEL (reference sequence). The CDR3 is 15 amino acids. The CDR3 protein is CASSQDAGTGYKQYF. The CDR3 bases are TGTGCCAGCAGCCAAGATGCGGGGACAGGGTATAAGCAGTACTTC.

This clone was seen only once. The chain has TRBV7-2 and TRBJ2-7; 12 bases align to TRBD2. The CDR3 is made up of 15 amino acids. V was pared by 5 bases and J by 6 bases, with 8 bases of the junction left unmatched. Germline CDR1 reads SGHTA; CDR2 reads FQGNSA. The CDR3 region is CASSPSGGVGREQYF. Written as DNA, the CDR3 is TGTGCCAGCAGCCCTAGCGGGGGGGTGGGGCGCGAGCAGTACTTC.

In DNA form, the CDR3 reads TGTGCCAGTAGTATAGGACAGGGGATCGGGGAGCTGTTTTTT. It codes for CASSIGQGIGELFF. The V and J genes are TRBV19 and TRBJ2-2; 8 bases agree with TRBD1. This CDR3 contains 14 residues. V gave up 1 base and J gave up 7 bases; unmatched junction bases: 2. Germline values: CDR1 LNHDA, CDR2 SQIVND (reference sequence).